One and the same sample provided the 9 T cell receptor beta chains below, sequenced in a study of tumor and adjacent non-tumor tissue in lung cancer. No cell sorting was done before RNA was extracted from the tissue. Distant lung tissue was collected more than 3 cm away from the tumor edge. The library came from three nested PCR rounds adapted from ARM-PCR protocols. TCRdb used MiXCR to reprocess the multiplex PCR reads, holding one entry per CDR3 protein. The sample gives approximately 68,000 distinct CDR3 sequences, more than 65% of which show up once; roughly 45% is in the top ten. Sequences were obtained from distant non-tumor lung tissue. The source of these receptors is a man in his fifties or sixties with non-small cell lung cancer.

In the case of this clonotype: At one of its ends the junction is not consistent with the germline gene, which may arise from a read error. This sequence joins TRBV4-2 and TRBJ2-2; 13 bases are a match to TRBD2. The CDR3 totals 18 residues. CDR1 and CDR2 from the germline V gene are LGHNA and YNFKEQ. The CDR3 nucleotides read TGTGCCCGCAGCCACCCATCTACTGGGACTAGCGGGATCGGGGAGCTGTTTTTT. This codes for CARSHPSTGTSGIGELFF.

In the case of this clonotype: A read error may produce the germline difference seen at one junction end. This chain uses TRBV11-3 with TRBJ2-1, with 7 nucleotides matching TRBD2. The CDR3 spans 16 residues. Germline CDR1 and CDR2: SGHNT and YENEEA. The CDR3 is CADSSAGTSLNNEQFF. The CDR3 DNA reads as TGCGCCGACAGCTCAGCGGGGACCTCGTTAAACAATGAGCAGTTCTTC.

A word on this clonotype: This CDR3 is missing its conserved last phenylalanine or tryptophan, likely due to a read error. The DNA is left out, because the CDR3 cannot be placed on it with certainty; the CDR3 is given as TCRdb lists it. The rearrangement joins TRBV28 to TRBJ2-1; the table calls TRBD2, which could not be checked here. CDR1 and CDR2 (germline): MDHEN, SYDVKM. With termini counted, the CDR3 has 11 amino acids. CDR3 protein: CVSGPTSGRIL.

Note on this clonotype: An end of the junction does not agree with germline; a read error may underlie this. This chain joins TRBV28 and TRBJ2-1, with 9 bases matching TRBD2. There are 17 residues in the CDR3. Looked up from germline, CDR1 is MDHEN and CDR2 is SYDVKM. For the CDR3, the DNA is TGTGCCAGCAGTATCAGGGCGGGACTAGCAGAATACAGTGAGCAGTTCTTC. Its protein product is CASSIRAGLAEYSEQFF.

The V call is TRBV20-1, the J call TRBJ2-7; 8 bases match TRBD2. Germline V gene sequence: CDR1 DFQATT, CDR2 SNEGSKA (reference sequence). The V gene end was trimmed by 3 bases and the J gene end by 2 bases; junction bases not matched to a gene: 9. The CDR3 runs 15 residues. The DNA of the CDR3 is TGCAGTGCTAGGGACTCCGGGGGGGCTCCCTACGAGCAGTACTTC. Translation gives CSARDSGGAPYEQYF.

On this clonotype: A read error may produce the germline difference seen at one junction end. The rearrangement joins TRBV11-1 to TRBJ2-2, with TRBD2 matching 8 bases. The CDR3 loop spans 14 amino acids. Germline assignment: CDR1 SGHAT and CDR2 FQDESV (reference sequence). CDR3 bases: TGTACCAGTAGCTATACTAGCGGCACCGGGGAGGTGTTTTTT. As protein: CTSSYTSGTGEVFF. Full variable domain (rest looked up from reference TRBV11-1 and TRBJ2-2): EAEVAQSPRYKITEKSQAVAFWCDPISGHATLYWYRQILGQGPELLVQFQDESVVDDSQLPKDRFSAERLKGVDSTLKIQPAELGDSAMYLCTSSYTSGTGEVFFGEGSRLTVL.

About this clonotype itself: This CDR3 is missing its conserved last phenylalanine or tryptophan, likely due to a read error. The gene calls are TRBV29-1 and TRBJ2-7; D perhaps matches TRBD1 (6 bases). The germline V gene has CDR1 SQVTM and CDR2 ANQGSEA. CDR3 length equals 13 residues. Trimming removed 1 base at V and 10 bases at J, with 17 bases between. CDR3 sequence: CSVEGRQVGEQYS. The CDR3 coding sequence is TGCAGCGTTGAAGGCAGACAGGTCGGCGAACAGTACTCC.

In this sample, this clonotype turned up many times. The chain recombines TRBV28 with TRBJ2-1, with 10 positions matching TRBD2. J lost 8 bases, V lost 3 bases, and 7 bases had no gene match. CDR3 size: 15 residues. From germline, CDR1 is MDHEN and CDR2 SYDVKM. CDR3 DNA: TGTGCCAGCAGTTTCCCGCTAGCGGGAGCCGATGAGCAGTTCTTC. Its protein product is CASSFPLAGADEQFF.

The V gene is TRBV6-1, the J gene TRBJ2-5; 7 bases are shared with TRBD2. This CDR3 has 14 amino acids. Trimming cost V 10 bases and J 4 bases; bases outside gene matches: 12. Per germline, CDR1 MNHNS and CDR2 SASEGT. The CDR3 spells CAISLRTSRETQYF. DNA of the CDR3: TGTGCCATCAGCCTCAGGACTAGTAGAGAGACCCAGTACTTC.